This T cell receptor beta chain was identified in a study of cytomegalovirus exposure and HLA in healthy donors. The overall study: Most donors, about 77% of over 300 genotyped, fell in the Caucasian-associated ancestry cluster.

Overall study results and limits: Earlier analysis found most TCR beta V segments productive about 90% or about 30% of the time. Most TCR sequences proved rare, with some public TCRs found in many donors. Reports indicated that the classifier achieved high specificity and sensitivity in diagnosing cytomegalovirus status.

PCR used 60 Vbeta primers and 13 Jbeta primers. Sequencing was performed with immunoSEQ multiplex PCR; in TCRdb, only in-frame clones are kept and a portion is missing. The table shows about 120,000 clones, with about four fifths occurring only once. Germline loops: CDR1 SGHTA, CDR2 FQGTGA. The trim removed 5 bases at V and 3 bases at J, leaving 7 bases unmatched. CDR3 size: 14 residues. About this clone itself: Its specificity is not known.

The rearrangement uses TRBV7-3 and TRBJ2-7; the match to TRBD1 covers 7 bases. The receptor comes from a woman aged 60 to 75 in good health and CMV-seropositive. Sequencing was done on a sample of PBMCs. The CDR3 sequence: CASSAGGLNYEQYF. The CDR3 DNA reads TGTGCCAGCAGCGCAGGGGGTTTGAACTACGAGCAGTACTTC.